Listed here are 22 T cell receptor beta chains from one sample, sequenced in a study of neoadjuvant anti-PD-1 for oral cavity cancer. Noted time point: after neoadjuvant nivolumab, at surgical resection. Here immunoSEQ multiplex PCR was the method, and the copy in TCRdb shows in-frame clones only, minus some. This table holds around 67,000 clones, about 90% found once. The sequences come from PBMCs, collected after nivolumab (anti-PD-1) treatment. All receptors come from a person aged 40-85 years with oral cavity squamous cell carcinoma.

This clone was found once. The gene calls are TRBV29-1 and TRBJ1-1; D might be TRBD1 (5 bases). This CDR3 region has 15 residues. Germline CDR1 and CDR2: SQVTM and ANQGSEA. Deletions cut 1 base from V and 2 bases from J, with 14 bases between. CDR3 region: CSVEGSEGLNTEAFF. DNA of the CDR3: TGCAGCGTTGAAGGGAGCGAGGGGCTTAACACTGAAGCTTTCTTT.

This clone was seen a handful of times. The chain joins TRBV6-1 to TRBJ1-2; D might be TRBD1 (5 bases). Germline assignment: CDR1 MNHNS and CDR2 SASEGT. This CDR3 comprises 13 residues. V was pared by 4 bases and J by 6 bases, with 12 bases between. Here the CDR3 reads CASSGQYLDGYTF. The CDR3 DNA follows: TGTGCCAGCAGTGGACAGTACTTAGATGGCTACACCTTC.

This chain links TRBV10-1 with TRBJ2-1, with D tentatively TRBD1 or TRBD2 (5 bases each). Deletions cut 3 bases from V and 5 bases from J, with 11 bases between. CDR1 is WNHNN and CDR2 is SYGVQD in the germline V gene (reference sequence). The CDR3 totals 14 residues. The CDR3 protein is CASSDGGSNNEQFF. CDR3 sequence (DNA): TGCGCCAGCAGTGATGGGGGATCCAACAATGAGCAGTTCTTC.

The CDR3 DNA reads as TGCGCCAGCAGTCGGACAGGAGCAAAGACGGATACGCAGTATTTT. Its translation is CASSRTGAKTDTQYF. The chain joins TRBV5-1 to TRBJ2-3, with 7 bases fitting TRBD1. V lost 5 bases and J lost 6; bases outside the gene matches: 12. The CDR3 contains 15 residues. The germline V gene has CDR1 SGHRS and CDR2 YFSETQ.

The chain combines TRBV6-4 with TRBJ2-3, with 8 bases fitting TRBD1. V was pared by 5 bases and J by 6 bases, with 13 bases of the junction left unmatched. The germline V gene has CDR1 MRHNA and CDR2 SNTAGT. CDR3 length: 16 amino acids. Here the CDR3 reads CASSLTGGALRDTQYF. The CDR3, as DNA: TGTGCCAGCAGTCTAACAGGGGGAGCCTTAAGGGATACGCAGTATTTT.

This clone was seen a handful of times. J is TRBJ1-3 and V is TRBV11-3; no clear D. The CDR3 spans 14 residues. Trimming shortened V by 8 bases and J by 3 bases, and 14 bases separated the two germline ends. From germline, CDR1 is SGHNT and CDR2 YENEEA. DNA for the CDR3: TGTGCCAGCCCCTATCGTGTCCGTGGAAACACCATATATTTT. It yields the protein CASPYRVRGNTIYF. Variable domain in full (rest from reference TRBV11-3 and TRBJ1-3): EAGVVQSPRYKIIEKKQPVAFWCNPISGHNTLYWYLQNLGQGPELLIRYENEEAVDDSQLPKDRFSAERLKGVDSTLKIQPAELGDSAVYLCASPYRVRGNTIYFGEGSWLTVV.

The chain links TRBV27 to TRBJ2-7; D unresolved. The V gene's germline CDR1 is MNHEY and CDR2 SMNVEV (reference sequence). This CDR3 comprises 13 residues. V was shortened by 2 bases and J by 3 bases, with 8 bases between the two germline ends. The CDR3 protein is CASSLLGGYEQYF. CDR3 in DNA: TGTGCCAGCAGTTTACTAGGTGGCTACGAGCAGTACTTC.

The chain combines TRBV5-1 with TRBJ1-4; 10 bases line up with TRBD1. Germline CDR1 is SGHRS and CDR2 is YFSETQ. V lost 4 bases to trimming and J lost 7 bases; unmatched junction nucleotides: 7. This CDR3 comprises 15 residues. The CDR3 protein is CASSGTGTGVEKLFF. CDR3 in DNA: TGCGCCAGCAGCGGGACCGGGACAGGGGTTGAAAAACTGTTTTTT.

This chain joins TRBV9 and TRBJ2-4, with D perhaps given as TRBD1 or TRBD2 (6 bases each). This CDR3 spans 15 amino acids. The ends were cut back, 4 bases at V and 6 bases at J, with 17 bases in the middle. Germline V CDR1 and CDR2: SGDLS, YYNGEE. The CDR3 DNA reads TGTGCCAGCAGCCCCCCGGTGGGGGGCTCAAACATTCAGTACTTC. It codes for CASSPPVGGSNIQYF.

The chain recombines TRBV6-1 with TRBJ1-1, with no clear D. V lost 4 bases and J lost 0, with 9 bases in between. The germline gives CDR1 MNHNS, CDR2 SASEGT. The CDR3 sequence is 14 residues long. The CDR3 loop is CASSGGSLNTEAFF. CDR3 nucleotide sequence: TGTGCCAGCAGTGGCGGTTCATTGAACACTGAAGCTTTCTTT.

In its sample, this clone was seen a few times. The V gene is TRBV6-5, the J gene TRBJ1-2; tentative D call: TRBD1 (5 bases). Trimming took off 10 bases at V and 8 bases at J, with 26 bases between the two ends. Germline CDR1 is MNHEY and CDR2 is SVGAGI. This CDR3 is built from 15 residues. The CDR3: CATSSLGVILRGYTF. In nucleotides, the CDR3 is TGTGCCACCTCCTCGTTGGGGGTCATCCTACGAGGCTACACCTTC.

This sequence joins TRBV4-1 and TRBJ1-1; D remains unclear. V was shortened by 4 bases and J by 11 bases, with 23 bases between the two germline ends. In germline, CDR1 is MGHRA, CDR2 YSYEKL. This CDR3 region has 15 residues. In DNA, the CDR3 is TGCGCCAGCAGCCGAGGAGTCGGACCCCGCGACCCGGCTTTCTTT. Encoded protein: CASSRGVGPRDPAFF.

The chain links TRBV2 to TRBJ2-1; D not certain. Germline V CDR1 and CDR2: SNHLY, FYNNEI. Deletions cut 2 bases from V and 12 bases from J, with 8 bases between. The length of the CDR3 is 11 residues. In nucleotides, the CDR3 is TGTGCCAGCAGTGAAATCTCGGGGCAGTTCTTC. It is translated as CASSEISGQFF. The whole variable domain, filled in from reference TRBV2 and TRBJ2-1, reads EPEVTQTPSHQVTQMGQEVILRCVPISNHLYFYWYRQILGQKVEFLVSFYNNEISEKSEIFDDQFSVERPDGSNFTLKIRSTKLEDSAMYFCASSEISGQFFGPGTRLTVL.

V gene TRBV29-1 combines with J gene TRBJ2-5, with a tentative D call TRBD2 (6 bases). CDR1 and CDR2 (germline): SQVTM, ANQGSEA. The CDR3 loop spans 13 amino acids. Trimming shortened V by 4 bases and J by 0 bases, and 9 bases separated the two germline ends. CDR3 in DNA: TGCAGCGTTGCCGGGAGCAACCAAGAGACCCAGTACTTC. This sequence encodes CSVAGSNQETQYF.

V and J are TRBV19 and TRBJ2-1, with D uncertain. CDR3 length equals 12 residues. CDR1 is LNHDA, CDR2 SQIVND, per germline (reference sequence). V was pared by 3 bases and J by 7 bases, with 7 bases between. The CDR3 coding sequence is TGTGCCAGTAGTATCGGCCGGAATGAGCAGTTCTTC. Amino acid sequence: CASSIGRNEQFF.

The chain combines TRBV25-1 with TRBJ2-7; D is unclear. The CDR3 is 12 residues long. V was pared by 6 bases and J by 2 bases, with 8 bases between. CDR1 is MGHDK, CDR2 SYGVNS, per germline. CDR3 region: CASSTETYEQYF. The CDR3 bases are TGTGCCAGCAGCACAGAAACCTACGAGCAGTACTTC.

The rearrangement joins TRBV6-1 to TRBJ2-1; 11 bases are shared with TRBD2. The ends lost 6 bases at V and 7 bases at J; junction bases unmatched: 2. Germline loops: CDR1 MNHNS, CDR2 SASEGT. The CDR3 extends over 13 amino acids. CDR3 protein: CASSLAGGNEQFF. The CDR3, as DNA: TGTGCCAGCAGCCTAGCGGGGGGAAATGAGCAGTTCTTC.

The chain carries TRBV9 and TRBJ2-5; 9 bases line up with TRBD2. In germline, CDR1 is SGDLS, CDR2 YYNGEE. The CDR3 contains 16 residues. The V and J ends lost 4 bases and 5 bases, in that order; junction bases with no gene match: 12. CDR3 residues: CASSLNLAGVGETQYF. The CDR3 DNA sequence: TGTGCCAGCAGCCTTAATTTAGCGGGAGTAGGGGAGACCCAGTACTTC.

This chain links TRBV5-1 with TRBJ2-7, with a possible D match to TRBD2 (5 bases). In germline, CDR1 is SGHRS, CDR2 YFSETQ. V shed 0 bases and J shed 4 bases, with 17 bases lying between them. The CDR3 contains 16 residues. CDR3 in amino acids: CASSLALRVSGYEQYF. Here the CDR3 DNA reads TGCGCCAGCAGCTTGGCATTGAGGGTTAGTGGGTACGAGCAGTACTTC.

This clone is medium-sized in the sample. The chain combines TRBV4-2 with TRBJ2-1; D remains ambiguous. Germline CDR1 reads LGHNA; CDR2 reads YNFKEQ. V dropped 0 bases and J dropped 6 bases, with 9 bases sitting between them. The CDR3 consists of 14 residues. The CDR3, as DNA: TGTGCCAGCAGCCAAGAAGTTGGTATCAATGAGCAGTTCTTC. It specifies CASSQEVGINEQFF.

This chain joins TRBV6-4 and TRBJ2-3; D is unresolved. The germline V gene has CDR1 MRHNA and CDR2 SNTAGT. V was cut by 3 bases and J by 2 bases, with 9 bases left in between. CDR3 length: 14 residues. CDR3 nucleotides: TGTGCCAGCAGTGAAACCCAGACCACAGATACGCAGTATTTT. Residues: CASSETQTTDTQYF.

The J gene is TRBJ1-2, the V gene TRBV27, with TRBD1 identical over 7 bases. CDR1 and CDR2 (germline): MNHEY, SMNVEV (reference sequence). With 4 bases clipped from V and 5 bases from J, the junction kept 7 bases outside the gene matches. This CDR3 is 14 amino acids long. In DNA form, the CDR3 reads TGTGCCAGCAGTTCCAAGGGACAGTTATATGGCTACACCTTC. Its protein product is CASSSKGQLYGYTF.